This TCR beta chain was obtained from a study of shared clonotypes between healthy human individuals. This CDR3 has 14 residues. Trimming shortened V by 5 bases and J by 8 bases, and 18 bases separated the two germline ends. Germline CDR1 reads MNHNS; CDR2 reads SASEGT. In the authors' workflow: ImmunoSEQ supplied junction-only sequences lacking quality scores, so filtering was different. Clones were read by immunoSEQ multiplex PCR, and TCRdb kept only the in-frame ones, dropping some. V and J calls and clone size are copied from that table; D and trimming were computed from the DNA. The table lists about 1 million clones, 65% to 80% of them singletons.

V gene TRBV6-1 combines with J gene TRBJ1-2; D remains ambiguous. The material sequenced was memory CD4+ T cells sorted from blood. Sample subset: CD45RA-negative fraction. This TCR was recovered from a man aged 18 to 35 in good health. The CDR3 is CASSSRAVPGGYTF. The CDR3 DNA is TGTGCCAGCAGTTCGCGGGCGGTGCCGGGGGGCTACACCTTC.